A single sample is the source of the 8 T cell receptor beta chains below, sequenced in a study of T cell repertoires in cytomegalovirus infection. MiXCR, applied by TCRdb to the reads, yields one record per CDR3 protein. Counted here are approximately 500,000 distinct CDR3 sequences, about 33% occurring once; the ten biggest clones make up under 20%. These receptors lack a known antigen. Material: cultured PBMCs, obtained from culture after CMV antigen stimulation. The receptor source for this set is a human donor in good health (CMV status not recorded). Some clones in this sample may be carry-over from other donors' samples.

The chain links TRBV24-1 to TRBJ2-1; D call uncertain. Trimming pared 3 bases from V and 0 bases from J, leaving 8 bases between. Germline-derived CDR1 and CDR2 are KGHDR and SFDVKD. The CDR3 extends over 15 amino acids. CDR3 DNA sequence: TGTGCCACCAGTGATCCAGTCATCTCCTACAATGAGCAGTTCTTC. The encoded protein is CATSDPVISYNEQFF.

The J gene is TRBJ2-7, the V gene TRBV28; TRBD1 matches at 7 bases. The CDR3 is made up of 15 amino acids. Germline CDR1 reads MDHEN; CDR2 reads SYDVKM. V lost 1 base and J lost 3; bases outside the gene matches: 6. The CDR3 nucleotides are TGTGCCAGCAGTTTATCCGGGACAGCAGTCTACGAGCAGTACTTC. Amino acids: CASSLSGTAVYEQYF. The entire variable domain, with the rest obtained from reference TRBV28 and TRBJ2-7, is as follows: DVKVTQSSRYLVKRTGEKVFLECVQDMDHENMFWYRQDPGLGLRLIYFSYDVKMKEKGDIPEGYSVSREKKERFSLILESASTNQTSMYLCASSLSGTAVYEQYFGPGTRLTVT.

This clonotype showed up just a few times. The chain combines TRBV7-9 with TRBJ2-1; either TRBD1 or TRBD2 may supply D (5 bases each). Germline assignment: CDR1 SEHNR and CDR2 FQNEAQ (reference sequence). Trimming removed 3 bases from V and 8 bases from J, with 11 bases in between. The CDR3 contains 13 residues. The CDR3 loop is CASSFGTGDEQFF. CDR3 DNA: TGTGCCAGCAGCTTCGGGACCGGGGATGAGCAGTTCTTC.

This clonotype was recorded a few times. This rearrangement joins TRBV24-1 to TRBJ2-1, with TRBD2 matching over 14 bases. Germline-derived CDR1 and CDR2 are KGHDR and SFDVKD. This CDR3 has 15 amino acids. Trimming took 5 bases from V and 7 from J; bases not matched to a gene: 3. The CDR3 bases are TGTGCCACCAGTGGACTAGCGGGAGGGGTGAATGAGCAGTTCTTC. It codes for CATSGLAGGVNEQFF.

This clonotype was counted between two and nine times. The chain is built from TRBV6-6 and TRBJ2-6; 7 bases fit TRBD2. Germline loops: CDR1 MNHNY, CDR2 SVGAGI (reference sequence). The CDR3 sequence is 18 residues long. J was trimmed by 0 bases and V by 5 bases; bases with no gene match: 10. The DNA for the CDR3 is TGTGCCAGCAGTGGCGGTCTAGCGGCCAACTCTGGGGCCAACGTCCTGACTTTC. Translating gives CASSGGLAANSGANVLTF.

This clonotype was found a few times. In DNA, the CDR3 is TGTGCCAGCAGTTTACAAGCAGATACGCAGTATTTT. It yields the protein CASSLQADTQYF. The chain joins TRBV28 to TRBJ2-3; D remains unclear. The CDR3 is made up of 12 amino acids. Trimming took 2 bases from V and 4 from J, leaving 4 bases between them. From germline, CDR1 is MDHEN and CDR2 SYDVKM.

This clonotype was seen a few times. The rearrangement links TRBV19 to TRBJ1-2; 7 bases align to TRBD1. Germline CDR1 and CDR2: LNHDA and SQIVND (reference sequence). V lost 9 bases, J lost 3 bases, and 13 bases stayed unmatched. The CDR3 consists of 15 residues. CDR3 bases: TGTGCCAGCCAAATTTACAGGGGAGGGGACTATGGCTACACCTTC. The encoded protein is CASQIYRGGDYGYTF.

This chain links TRBV20-1 with TRBJ2-1; D possibly corresponds to TRBD2 (6 bases). V lost 5 bases to trimming and J lost 4 bases, with 15 bases between them. The CDR3 is made up of 14 amino acids. Looked up from germline, CDR1 is DFQATT and CDR2 is SNEGSKA (reference sequence). The chain's CDR3 is CSALPGLPYNEQFF. The DNA of the CDR3 is TGCAGTGCTCTGCCGGGACTGCCATACAATGAGCAGTTCTTC.